This TCR beta chain originates from a study of cytomegalovirus exposure and HLA in healthy donors. In germline, CDR1 is MNHEY, CDR2 SMNVEV (reference sequence). The CDR3 consists of 15 residues. V lost 2 bases, J lost 7 bases, and 15 bases lay in between. The donors were part of the validation cohort, which consisted of about 130 subjects and was separate from the first cohort of 670 or so subjects. Study-level findings and limits: A later analysis found first-cohort TCR clusters tended to co-occur in the 90 to 150 validation repertoires. It was 164 TCR beta chains that were listed as cytomegalovirus-associated. Reports credit the classifier with highly specific, highly sensitive diagnosis of cytomegalovirus status.

In the case of this clone: Its specificity is unknown.

The repertoire was sequenced with immunoSEQ multiplex PCR; TCRdb's copy has only in-frame clones and lacks some. The data contain 160,000 or so clones, more than 75% of them singletons. The sequencing input was PBMCs. The source of this sequence is a woman aged 30 to 39 in good health and CMV-seronegative. The J gene is TRBJ1-5, the V gene TRBV27; no definite D call. The CDR3 DNA sequence: TGTGCCAGCAGTTTAAACGGACCTAGCGCGCAGCCCCAGCATTTT. It translates to CASSLNGPSAQPQHF.